This TCR beta chain was sequenced in a study of blood T cell repertoires in COVID-19. The overall study: Italy, Spain and the United States were the sources of the convalescent and acute COVID-19 samples. The cDNA or gDNA used as material had been derived from T cells, B-cell-depleted T cells, or PBMCs.

Authors' analysis steps: Using reference gene primer amplification, nucleated cell counts were estimated. Profiled with immunoSEQ multiplex PCR; TCRdb holds only in-frame clones, not every one. D and trimming were read from the DNA, whereas the V and J calls and clone size are those reported in that table. The sample comprises over 200,000 clones, roughly 86% of which are singletons, and roughly 2.5% rests with the top ten. The length of the CDR3 is 13 residues. Trimming left V 6 bases short and J 9 bases short, with 15 bases between. CDR1 is MNHEY and CDR2 is SVGAGI in the germline V gene. The specimen sequenced was peripheral blood. V and J are TRBV6-5 and TRBJ2-1; tentatively, D is TRBD2 (6 bases). The TCR originated in a woman aged 55-70 years with acute or convalescent COVID-19. The CDR3 bases are TGTGCCAGCAGAAATACGGGGCGGGGTGAGCAGTTCTTC. It translates to CASRNTGRGEQFF.